This TCR beta chain appears in the sequencing data of a study of response to subunit inactivated influenza vaccine. This clonotype was detected only a few times. Its antigen is unknown. Study observations and caveats: Authors suggested each seasonal flu vaccination may recruit only limited numbers of new T cells.

TCRdb used MiXCR to reprocess the RT-PCR reads, holding one entry per CDR3 protein. The sample includes 540,000 or so distinct CDR3 sequences, 10% to 15% of them seen just once. V gave up 6 bases and J gave up 9 bases, with 13 bases separating them. Germline V gene data show CDR1 as DFQATT and CDR2 as SNEGSKA (reference sequence). This CDR3 region has 11 residues. The sequencing here drew on PBMCs from blood, taken 40 to 50 days after vaccination. The chain combines TRBV20-1 with TRBJ2-3, with TRBD2 as a possible D gene (5 bases). The TCR originated in a man over 45 who received an inactivated influenza vaccine. The CDR3 sequence is CSATGTRTQYF. The CDR3 DNA follows: TGCAGTGCCACCGGTACTAGGACGCAGTATTTT.